This T cell receptor (beta chain) appears in the sequencing data of a study of cytomegalovirus exposure and HLA in healthy donors (dated by TCRdb to between 2016 and 2019). Study-wide context: According to a later analysis, the approximately 120 validation repertoires were produced on the same platform as the approximately 610 repertoires of the first cohort. The study aimed to test whether cataloging public T cell receptors could reveal signatures of past pathogen exposure. A separate validation cohort of 90 to 150 different subjects was used in addition to the roughly 700-subject first cohort. High-throughput TCR immunosequencing, statistical association of individual TCRs with disease status, and machine learning were combined to predict cytomegalovirus infection status.

The full study reports these points: In both the original and validation cohorts, the classifier was reported to diagnose cytomegalovirus status with high specificity and sensitivity. A later analysis found that TCRs clustered in the first cohort also tended to co-occur in the approximately 120 validation repertoires, with 90% to 95% of cluster scores above 0. In vitro tests confirmed that a few of the cytomegalovirus-associated TCR beta chains recognize cytomegalovirus antigens. The validation cohort had no HLA typing available for a later analysis, so co-occurrence within that cohort was assessed over all 130 or so repertoires. A total of about 180 TCR beta chains were listed by the study as associated with cytomegalovirus. According to the authors, the approach could potentially be generalized to other disease states and immunological phenotypes. While some public TCRs were present in many individuals, most TCR sequences turned up only very rarely across donors.

The donors were included in the validation cohort of approximately 120 subjects, a group kept apart from the approximately 690-subject first cohort. Libraries came from the immunoSEQ multiplex PCR assay. The study's own analysis went as follows. A statistical classification framework was developed to diagnose cytomegalovirus status using the catalog of TCR beta chain sequences. Imported from immuneACCESS, the table was reduced by TCRdb to in-frame sequences with V and J called. These copies leave out some clones; in studies compared against another copy, an unresolved V gene accounts for under half, and the cause of the remainder is not known. The D gene and trimming were derived from the DNA, and the V and J assignments and clone size from that table. The sample contains 45,000 to 65,000 clones, over 75% of them found a single time. About 3% of the sample lies in the top ten. With regard to this clone: The antigen this receptor binds is unknown. Base qualities are not provided; no much larger clone lies one nucleotide away.

V and J lose 4 bases and 11 bases, and a span of 16 bases separates them. Counted from cysteine to phenylalanine, this CDR3 has 13 amino acids. Here the CDR3 DNA is all that survives: 39 bases in frame from base 1. CDR1 SEHNR and CDR2 FQNEAQ are derived from the germline V gene (reference sequence). Source material: PBMCs. The V gene is TRBV7-9 and the J gene is TRBJ2-3, with TRBD2 tentatively as D gene (5 bases match). The clonotype originates from a man between 18 and 29 years old in good health and CMV-seronegative. This receptor has the CDR3 CASSSDGVGGQYF. The nucleotides are TGTGCCAGCAGCTCAGACGGAGTAGGAGGGCAGTATTTT.